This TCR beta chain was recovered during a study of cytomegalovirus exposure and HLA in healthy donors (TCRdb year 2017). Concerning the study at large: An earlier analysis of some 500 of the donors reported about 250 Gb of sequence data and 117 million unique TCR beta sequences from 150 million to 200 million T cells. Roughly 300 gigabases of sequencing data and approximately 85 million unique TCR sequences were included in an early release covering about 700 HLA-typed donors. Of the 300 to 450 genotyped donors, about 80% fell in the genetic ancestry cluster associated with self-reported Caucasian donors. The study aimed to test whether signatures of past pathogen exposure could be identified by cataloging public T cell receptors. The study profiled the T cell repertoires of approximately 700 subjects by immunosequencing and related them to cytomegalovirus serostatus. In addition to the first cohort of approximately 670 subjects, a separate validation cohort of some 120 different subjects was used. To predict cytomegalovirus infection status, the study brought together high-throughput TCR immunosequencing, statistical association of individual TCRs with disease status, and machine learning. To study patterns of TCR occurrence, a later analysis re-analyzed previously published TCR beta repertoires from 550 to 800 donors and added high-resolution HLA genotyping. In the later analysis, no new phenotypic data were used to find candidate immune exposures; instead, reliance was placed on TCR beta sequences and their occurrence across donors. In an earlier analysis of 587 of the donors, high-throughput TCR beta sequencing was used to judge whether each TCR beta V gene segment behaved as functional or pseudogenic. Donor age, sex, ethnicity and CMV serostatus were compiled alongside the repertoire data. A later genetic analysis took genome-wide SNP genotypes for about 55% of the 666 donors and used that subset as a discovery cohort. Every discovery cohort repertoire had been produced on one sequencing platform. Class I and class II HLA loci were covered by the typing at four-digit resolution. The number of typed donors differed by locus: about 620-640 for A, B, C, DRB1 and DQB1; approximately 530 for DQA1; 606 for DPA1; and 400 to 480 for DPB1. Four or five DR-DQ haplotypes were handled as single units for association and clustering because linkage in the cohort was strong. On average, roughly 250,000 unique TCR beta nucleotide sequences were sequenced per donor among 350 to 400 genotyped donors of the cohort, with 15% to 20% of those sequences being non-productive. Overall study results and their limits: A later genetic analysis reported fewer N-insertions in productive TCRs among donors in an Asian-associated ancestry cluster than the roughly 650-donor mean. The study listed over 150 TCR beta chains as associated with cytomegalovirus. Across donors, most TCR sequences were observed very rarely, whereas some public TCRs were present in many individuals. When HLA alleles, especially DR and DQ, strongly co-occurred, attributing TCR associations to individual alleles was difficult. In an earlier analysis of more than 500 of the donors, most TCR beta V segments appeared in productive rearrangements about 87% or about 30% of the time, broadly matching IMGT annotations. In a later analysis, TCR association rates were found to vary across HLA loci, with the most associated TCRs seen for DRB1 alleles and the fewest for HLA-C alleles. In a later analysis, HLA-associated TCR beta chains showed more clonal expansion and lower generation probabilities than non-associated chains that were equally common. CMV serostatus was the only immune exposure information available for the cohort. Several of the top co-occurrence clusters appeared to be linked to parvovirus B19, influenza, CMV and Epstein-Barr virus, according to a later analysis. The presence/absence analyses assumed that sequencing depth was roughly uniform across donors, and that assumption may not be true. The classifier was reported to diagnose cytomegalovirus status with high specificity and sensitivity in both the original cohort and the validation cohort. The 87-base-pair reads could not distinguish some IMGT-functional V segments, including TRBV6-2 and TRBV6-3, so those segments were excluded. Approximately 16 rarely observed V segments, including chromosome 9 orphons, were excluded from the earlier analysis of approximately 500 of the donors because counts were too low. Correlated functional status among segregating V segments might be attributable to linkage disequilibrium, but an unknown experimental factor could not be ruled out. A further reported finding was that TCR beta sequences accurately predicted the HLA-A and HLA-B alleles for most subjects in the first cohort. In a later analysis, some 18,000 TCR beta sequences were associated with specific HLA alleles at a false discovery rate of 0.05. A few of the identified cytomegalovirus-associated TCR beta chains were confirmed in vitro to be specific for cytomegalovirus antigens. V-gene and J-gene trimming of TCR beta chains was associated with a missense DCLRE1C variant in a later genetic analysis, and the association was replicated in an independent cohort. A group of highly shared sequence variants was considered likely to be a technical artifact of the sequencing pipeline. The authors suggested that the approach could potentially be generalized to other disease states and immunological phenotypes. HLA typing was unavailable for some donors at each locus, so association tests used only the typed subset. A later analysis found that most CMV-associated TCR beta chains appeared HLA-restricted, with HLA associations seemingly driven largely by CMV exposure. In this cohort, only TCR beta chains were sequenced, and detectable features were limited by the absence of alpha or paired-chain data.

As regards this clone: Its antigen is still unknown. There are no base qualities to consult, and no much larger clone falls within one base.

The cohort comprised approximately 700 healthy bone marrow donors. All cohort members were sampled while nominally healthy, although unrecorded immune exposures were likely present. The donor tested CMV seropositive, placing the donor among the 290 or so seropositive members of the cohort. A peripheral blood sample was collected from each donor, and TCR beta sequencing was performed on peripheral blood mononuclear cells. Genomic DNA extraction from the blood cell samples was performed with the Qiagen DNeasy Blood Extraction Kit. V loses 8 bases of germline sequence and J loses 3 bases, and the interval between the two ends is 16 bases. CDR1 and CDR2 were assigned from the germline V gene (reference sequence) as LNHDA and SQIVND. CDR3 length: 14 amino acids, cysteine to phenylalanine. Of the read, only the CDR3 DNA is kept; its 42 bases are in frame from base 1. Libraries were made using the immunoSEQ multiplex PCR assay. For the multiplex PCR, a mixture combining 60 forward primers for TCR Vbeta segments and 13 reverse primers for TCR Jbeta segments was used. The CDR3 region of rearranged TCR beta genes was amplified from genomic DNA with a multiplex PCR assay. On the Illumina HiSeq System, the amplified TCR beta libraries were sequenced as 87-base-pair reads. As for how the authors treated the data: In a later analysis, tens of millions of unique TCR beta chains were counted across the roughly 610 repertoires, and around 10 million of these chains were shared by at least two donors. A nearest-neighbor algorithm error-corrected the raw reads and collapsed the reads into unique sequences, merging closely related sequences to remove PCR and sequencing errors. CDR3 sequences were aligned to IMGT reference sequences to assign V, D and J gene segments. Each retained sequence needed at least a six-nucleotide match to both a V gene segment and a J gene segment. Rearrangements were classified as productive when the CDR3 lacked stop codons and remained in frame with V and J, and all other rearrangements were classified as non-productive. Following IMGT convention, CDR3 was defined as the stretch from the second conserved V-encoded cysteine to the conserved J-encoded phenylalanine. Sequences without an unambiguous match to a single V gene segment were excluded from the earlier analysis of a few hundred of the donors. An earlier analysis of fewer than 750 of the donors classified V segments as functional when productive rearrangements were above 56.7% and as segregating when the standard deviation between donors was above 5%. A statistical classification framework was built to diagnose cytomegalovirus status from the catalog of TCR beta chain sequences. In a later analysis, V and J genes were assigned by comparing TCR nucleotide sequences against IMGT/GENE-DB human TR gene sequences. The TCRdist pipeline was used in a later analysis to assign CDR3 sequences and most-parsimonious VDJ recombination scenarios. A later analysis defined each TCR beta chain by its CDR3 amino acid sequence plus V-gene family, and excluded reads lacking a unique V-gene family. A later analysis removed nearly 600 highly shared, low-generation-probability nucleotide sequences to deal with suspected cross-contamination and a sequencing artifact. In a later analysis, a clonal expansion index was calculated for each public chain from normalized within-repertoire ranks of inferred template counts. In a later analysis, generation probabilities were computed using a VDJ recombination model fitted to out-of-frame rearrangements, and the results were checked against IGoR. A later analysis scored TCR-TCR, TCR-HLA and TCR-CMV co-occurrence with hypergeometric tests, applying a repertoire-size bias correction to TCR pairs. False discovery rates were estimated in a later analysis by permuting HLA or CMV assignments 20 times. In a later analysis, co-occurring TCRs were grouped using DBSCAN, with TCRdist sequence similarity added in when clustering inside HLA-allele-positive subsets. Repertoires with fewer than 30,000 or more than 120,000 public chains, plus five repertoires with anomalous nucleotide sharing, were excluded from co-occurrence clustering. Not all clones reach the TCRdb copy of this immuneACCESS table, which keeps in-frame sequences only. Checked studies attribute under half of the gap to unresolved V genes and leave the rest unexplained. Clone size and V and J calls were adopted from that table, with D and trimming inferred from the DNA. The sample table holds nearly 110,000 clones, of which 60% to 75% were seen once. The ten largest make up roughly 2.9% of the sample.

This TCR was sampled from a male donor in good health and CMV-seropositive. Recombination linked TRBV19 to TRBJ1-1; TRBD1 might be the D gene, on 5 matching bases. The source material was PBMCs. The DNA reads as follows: TGTGCCAGTCGACCACGGGCGGGGCACACTGAAGCTTTCTTT. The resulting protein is CASRPRAGHTEAFF.